This TCR beta chain was documented in a study of shared clonotypes between healthy human individuals. Method: immunoSEQ multiplex PCR; TCRdb's copy keeps in-frame clones and lacks some. The sample contains some 1.4 million clones, roughly 95% of which appear only once. V was pared by 5 bases and J by 6 bases, with 8 bases of the junction left unmatched. The CDR3 consists of 15 residues. From germline, CDR1 is SGHTA and CDR2 FQGNSA. Study observations and caveats: Some clonotypes were shared by all four sorted-subset donors, while others were not shared. The non-shared ones had lower generation probabilities than the shared ones. Memory subsets had estimated richness that was generally smaller than that of naive subsets.

Only one count was recorded for this clone. Its target is not known. Sequenced sample: naive CD4+ T cells sorted from blood. Subset described: CD45RA+ positively selected. This TCR derives from a man aged 30 to 39 in good health. The J gene is TRBJ1-5, the V gene TRBV7-2; TRBD1 matches 9 bases. CDR3 residues: CASSPDGQGSQPQHF. The CDR3 DNA reads as TGTGCCAGCAGCCCCGACGGACAGGGGAGTCAGCCCCAGCATTTT.